One sample yielded the 30 T cell receptor beta chains listed below, sequenced in a study of blood T cell repertoires in COVID-19. TCRdb's copy holds only in-frame clones and misses some; the assay was immunoSEQ multiplex PCR. The sample lists roughly 250,000 clones, 82% occurring once. Material for sequencing was peripheral blood. These TCRs come from a woman of 80 years or more with active or convalescent COVID-19.

Here the CDR3 DNA reads TGCGCCAGCAGTGGAGCGGACGGACCGAACAATGAGCAGTTCTTC. Its translation: CASSGADGPNNEQFF. The chain recombines TRBV10-1 with TRBJ2-1; tentatively, D is TRBD2 (5 bases). Germline CDR1 is WNHNN and CDR2 is SYGVQD (reference sequence). V lost 4 bases and J 5 bases, leaving 15 bases between the germline ends. The CDR3 spans 15 residues.

The chain employs TRBV12-3 or TRBV12-4 and TRBJ2-7; a weak D match, TRBD2 (5 bases). Trimming stripped 5 bases from V and 3 bases from J, with 5 bases between. The CDR3 loop spans 11 amino acids. The CDR3 coding sequence is TGTGCCAGCAGTCGGGGCTACGAGCAGTACTTC. It encodes CASSRGYEQYF.

There are a few counts of this clone. The chain joins TRBV2 to TRBJ1-1, with D possibly TRBD1 on 6 matching bases. CDR3 length: 13 residues. Germline V gives CDR1 SNHLY, CDR2 FYNNEI. Trimming removed 6 bases at V and 0 bases at J, with 8 bases between. The CDR3 reads CASRQGMNTEAFF. The CDR3 DNA follows: TGTGCCAGCAGACAGGGTATGAACACTGAAGCTTTCTTT.

In this sample, this clone turned up a few times. V usage is TRBV5-1 and J usage is TRBJ1-1, with 9 bases that match TRBD1. V was clipped by 5 bases and J by 12 bases; unmatched bases: 8. This CDR3 spans 12 amino acids. The V gene's germline CDR1 is SGHRS and CDR2 YFSETQ. CDR3 sequence: CASSEGQGESFF. As DNA, the CDR3 is TGCGCCAGCAGTGAGGGACAGGGAGAGTCTTTCTTT. Combining the CDR3 with reference TRBV5-1 and TRBJ1-1 gives the whole variable domain KAGVTQTPRYLIKTRGQQVTLSCSPISGHRSVSWYQQTPGQGLQFLFEYFSETQRNKGNFPGRFSGRQFSNSRSEMNVSTLELGDSALYLCASSEGQGESFFGQGTRLTVV.

The chain links TRBV2 to TRBJ2-6, with a weak D call TRBD1 (5 bases). Deletions cut 6 bases from V and 1 base from J, with 16 bases between. The CDR3 is 17 amino acids. From germline, CDR1 is SNHLY and CDR2 FYNNEI. The CDR3 is CASRALWPGSGANVLTF. The CDR3 DNA follows: TGTGCCAGCAGGGCCCTCTGGCCAGGGTCTGGGGCCAACGTCCTGACTTTC. The full variable domain, rest sourced from reference TRBV2 and TRBJ2-6, is EPEVTQTPSHQVTQMGQEVILRCVPISNHLYFYWYRQILGQKVEFLVSFYNNEISEKSEIFDDQFSVERPDGSNFTLKIRSTKLEDSAMYFCASRALWPGSGANVLTFGAGSRLTVL.

V usage is TRBV10-1 and J usage is TRBJ1-2, with a possible D match to TRBD1 (6 bases). Trimming removed 4 bases at V and 5 bases at J, with 11 bases between. The CDR3 contains 13 residues. Per the germline V gene, CDR1 is WNHNN and CDR2 is SYGVQD (reference sequence). CDR3 nucleotides: TGCGCCAGCAGTGCTCGGCAGGGGTATGGCTACACCTTC. Translation gives CASSARQGYGYTF.

This clone has just one count. The chain couples TRBV27 to TRBJ2-5; 8 positions agree with TRBD2. The trim removed 6 bases at V and 5 bases at J, leaving 14 bases unmatched. In germline, CDR1 is MNHEY, CDR2 SMNVEV (reference sequence). The CDR3 has 16 amino acids. The CDR3 DNA follows: TGTGCCAGCAGCCCCAGGCGGGGGGCCAATAGGGAGACCCAGTACTTC. This codes for CASSPRRGANRETQYF.

The chain links TRBV27 to TRBJ2-1, with 9 bases identical to TRBD1. V lost 5 bases to trimming and J lost 7 bases; unmatched junction nucleotides: 3. The germline CDR1 and CDR2 sequences are MNHEY and SMNVEV (reference sequence). CDR3 length: 13 residues. CDR3 in amino acids: CASSLGTGNEQFF. CDR3 in DNA: TGTGCCAGCAGTCTCGGGACAGGGAATGAGCAGTTCTTC.

This chain uses TRBV5-4 with TRBJ2-1; 9 bases agree with TRBD2. The CDR3 has 16 residues. Losses at the gene ends were 1 base for V and 7 bases for J; bases not matched to a gene: 9. Germline V gene data show CDR1 as SGHNT and CDR2 as YYREEE (reference sequence). CDR3 sequence reads: CASSLKAGGLANEQFF. The CDR3 DNA sequence: TGTGCCAGCAGCTTGAAAGCGGGGGGTCTAGCGAATGAGCAGTTCTTC.

The chain has TRBV10-1 and TRBJ2-7; no definite D call. CDR1 and CDR2 (germline): WNHNN, SYGVQD (reference sequence). Trimming cost V 1 base and J 6 bases, with 13 bases left between them. CDR3 length: 14 residues. The CDR3 loop is CASSEWPGSSEQYF. The CDR3 coding sequence is TGCGCCAGCAGTGAGTGGCCCGGGTCTAGCGAGCAGTACTTC.

V is TRBV28 and J is TRBJ2-1; 10 positions match TRBD2. V was pared by 8 bases and J by 3 bases, with 7 bases of the junction left unmatched. Per germline, CDR1 MDHEN and CDR2 SYDVKM. The CDR3 runs 15 residues. The CDR3 protein is CASGRAGGGYNEQFF. The CDR3 DNA follows: TGTGCCAGCGGCCGAGCGGGGGGGGGCTACAATGAGCAGTTCTTC.

This clone was seen ten or more times. This chain links TRBV29-1 with TRBJ2-7; TRBD2 is a possible D gene (6 bases). The CDR3 length is 13 residues. Germline V CDR1 and CDR2: SQVTM, ANQGSEA. The V and J ends lost 3 bases and 3 bases respectively, with 12 bases between them. This CDR3 is CSVEARRGYEQYF. CDR3 DNA: TGCAGCGTTGAGGCCAGGAGGGGCTACGAGCAGTACTTC.

This rearrangement joins TRBV7-9 to TRBJ2-2; a weak D match, TRBD1 (5 bases). In germline, CDR1 is SEHNR, CDR2 FQNEAQ (reference sequence). Trimming pared 3 bases from V and 2 bases from J, leaving 13 bases between. The CDR3 contains 16 residues. Here the CDR3 DNA reads TGTGCCAGCAGCTTGGAAACAGGTTTCAACACCGGGGAGCTGTTTTTT. It is translated as CASSLETGFNTGELFF.

The rearrangement links TRBV5-1 to TRBJ1-2; TRBD1 might be the D (5 bases). The germline V gene has CDR1 SGHRS and CDR2 YFSETQ. Deletions cut 2 bases from V and 1 base from J, with 6 bases between. There are 13 residues in the CDR3. CDR3 loop: CASSLQDNYGYTF. As DNA, the CDR3 is TGCGCCAGCAGCTTACAGGATAACTATGGCTACACCTTC.

This clone was picked up a small number of times. The chain has TRBV27 and TRBJ2-7, with D possibly TRBD1 on 5 matching bases. CDR3 length: 17 amino acids. Per the germline V gene, CDR1 is MNHEY and CDR2 is SMNVEV (reference sequence). The V end was cut by 2 bases, the J end by 3 bases, with 20 bases between. CDR3 coding DNA: TGTGCCAGCAGTTTACGCATGGCCCTTGACAGATACTACGAGCAGTACTTC. This sequence encodes CASSLRMALDRYYEQYF.

This chain joins TRBV6-1 and TRBJ1-2; D unclear. There are 19 residues in the CDR3. From germline, CDR1 is MNHNS and CDR2 SASEGT. The V end was cut by 2 bases, the J end by 3 bases, with 25 bases between. The CDR3 loop is CASSERLVGNPLMDYGYTF. In DNA, the CDR3 is TGTGCCAGCAGTGAAAGATTAGTCGGGAACCCCCTTATGGACTATGGCTACACCTTC.

The V gene is TRBV3-1 (or the pseudogene TRBV3-2), the J gene TRBJ1-2; 11 bases are a match to TRBD1. Germline CDR1 LGHDT, CDR2 YNNKEL (reference sequence). The length of the CDR3 is 15 residues. The trim removed 5 bases at V and 5 bases at J, leaving 7 bases unmatched. The CDR3 coding sequence is TGTGCCAGCAGCTTCGGGACAGGGGGAAGATATGGCTACACCTTC. This translates into CASSFGTGGRYGYTF.

This sequence joins TRBV3-1 (or the pseudogene TRBV3-2) and TRBJ2-2, with 9 bases aligning to TRBD1. The CDR3 covers 15 residues. Trimming cost V 1 base and J 6 bases; bases outside gene matches: 3. The germline V gene encodes CDR1 LGHDT and CDR2 YNNKEL (reference sequence). CDR3 in amino acids: CASSQGTGVPGELFF. CDR3 sequence (DNA): TGTGCCAGCAGCCAAGGGACAGGGGTGCCCGGGGAGCTGTTTTTT.

This clone was counted once. The rearrangement uses TRBV18 and TRBJ2-7; D is perhaps TRBD2 (5 bases). The germline CDR1 and CDR2 sequences are KGHSH and LQKENI. V was shortened by 3 bases and J by 6 bases, with 15 bases between the two germline ends. CDR3 length: 14 amino acids. The CDR3 here is CASSPDRGWSEQYF. The CDR3 coding sequence is TGTGCCAGCTCACCCGACCGAGGGTGGAGCGAGCAGTACTTC.

The CDR3 DNA follows: TGTGCCAGCAGTGATACTAGGTTGCAGAATTCACCCCTCCACTTT. Its protein product is CASSDTRLQNSPLHF. This chain links TRBV2 with TRBJ1-6; the D is unclear. This CDR3 is built from 15 residues. Germline values: CDR1 SNHLY, CDR2 FYNNEI. The V gene lost 3 bases and the J gene lost 7 bases, with 13 bases spanning the gap. Complete variable domain (other parts from reference TRBV2 and TRBJ1-6): EPEVTQTPSHQVTQMGQEVILRCVPISNHLYFYWYRQILGQKVEFLVSFYNNEISEKSEIFDDQFSVERPDGSNFTLKIRSTKLEDSAMYFCASSDTRLQNSPLHFGNGTRLTVT.

The CDR3 DNA is TGCGCCAGCAGCTCGGGACTAGCGGCCCCAGAGACCCAGTACTTC. Translation gives CASSSGLAAPETQYF. This chain links TRBV5-1 with TRBJ2-5, with 11 bases that match TRBD2. CDR3 size: 15 residues. The V segment lost 3 bases and the J segment 4 bases; nucleotides outside the gene matches: 5. Germline values: CDR1 SGHRS, CDR2 YFSETQ.

The chain links TRBV18 to TRBJ1-2, with 9 bases matching TRBD1. CDR1 is KGHSH and CDR2 is LQKENI in the germline V gene. The CDR3 spans 17 residues. V lost 3 bases, J lost 5 bases, and 13 bases stayed unmatched. The CDR3 here is CASSPQPTGGGSYGYTF. The CDR3 DNA reads as TGTGCCAGCTCACCCCAGCCCACAGGGGGCGGTTCATATGGCTACACCTTC.

V is TRBV5-4 and J is TRBJ1-2, with TRBD1 identical over 8 bases. V was pared by 5 bases and J by 0 bases, with 6 bases of the junction left unmatched. The CDR3 has 15 amino acids. Germline V gives CDR1 SGHNT, CDR2 YYREEE (reference sequence). The CDR3 region is CASSQTGGANYGYTF. In nucleotides, the CDR3 is TGTGCCAGCAGTCAAACAGGGGGAGCTAACTATGGCTACACCTTC.

This sequence joins TRBV9 and TRBJ1-1; possibly TRBD1 for D (5 bases). Germline lookup yields CDR1 SGDLS and CDR2 YYNGEE. The germline V and J ends were trimmed by 4 bases and 2 bases, with 15 bases remaining between them. The CDR3 consists of 15 residues. As DNA, the CDR3 is TGTGCCAGCAGCCCGCGGGGCGGGGTCAACACTGAAGCTTTCTTT. Translation: CASSPRGGVNTEAFF.

The V gene is TRBV15, the J gene TRBJ1-1; 7 bases align to TRBD1. This CDR3 contains 16 residues. V shed 1 base, J shed 7 bases, and the junction held 12 bases outside the gene matches. The germline CDR1 and CDR2 sequences are LNHNV and YYDKDF (reference sequence). This CDR3 reads CATSRATGRGGLEAFF. CDR3 DNA sequence: TGTGCCACCAGCAGAGCGACAGGGAGAGGGGGCCTTGAAGCTTTCTTT.

This clone turned up a few times. The chain uses TRBV5-1 and TRBJ2-7, with 8 bases matching TRBD1. The germline gives CDR1 SGHRS, CDR2 YFSETQ. CDR3 length equals 15 residues. Unmatched junction bases numbered 10, after V lost 4 bases and J lost 4 bases. The CDR3 bases are TGCGCCAGCAGCCCGCGCGACAGGGGACCTTACGAGCAGTACTTC. Protein product: CASSPRDRGPYEQYF.

The chain carries TRBV14 and TRBJ1-5; 7 positions match TRBD1. The germline gives CDR1 SGHDN, CDR2 FVKESK. The V segment lost 0 bases and the J segment 4 bases; nucleotides outside the gene matches: 9. The CDR3 contains 17 residues. The CDR3 DNA follows: TGTGCCAGCAGCCAAGAAAAGGACAGGCAGCCTAATCAGCCCCAGCATTTT. As protein: CASSQEKDRQPNQPQHF.

This clone showed up just a few times. This CDR3 is also generated by other DNA sequences in the sample. The rearrangement links TRBV24-1 to TRBJ2-2; TRBD1 matches at 8 bases. Unmatched junction bases numbered 2, after V lost 3 bases and J lost 0 bases. Germline V gives CDR1 KGHDR, CDR2 SFDVKD. The CDR3 is 16 residues long. The CDR3 protein is CATSDRTGSNTGELFF. The CDR3 coding sequence is TGTGCCACCAGTGATCGGACAGGGTCGAACACCGGGGAGCTGTTTTTT.

V and J are TRBV29-1 and TRBJ2-7; TRBD1 aligns across 7 bases. The length of the CDR3 is 14 residues. The ends lost 4 bases at V and 4 bases at J; junction bases unmatched: 10. From germline, CDR1 is SQVTM and CDR2 ANQGSEA. The CDR3 nucleotides are TGCAGCGTTGCCCGGGACAGCACAACTTACGAGCAGTACTTC. Translated, it gives CSVARDSTTYEQYF.

There are a few counts of this clone. A junction boundary mismatches the germline segment, possibly from a read error. V gene TRBV27 combines with J gene TRBJ2-2, with D possibly matching TRBD2 (6 bases). CDR1 is MNHEY and CDR2 is SMNVEV in the germline V gene (reference sequence). The CDR3 has 13 amino acids. CDR3 in amino acids: CASSFQGTGGLFF. CDR3 DNA: TGTGCCAGCAGTTTCCAAGGGACCGGGGGGCTGTTTTTT.